In its sample, the clone carrying this T cell receptor (beta chain) was seen a few times. Its specificity is unknown. This sample's treatment: around 19 received Ad26.COV2.S at low or high dose, single or two shots; about 5 received placebo; per-sample allocation not given. Collection of samples fell on day 63 after the first vaccine or placebo injection. Generated by immunoSEQ multiplex PCR, the TCRdb table keeps only in-frame clones and is missing some. The table lists roughly 350,000 clones, about nine tenths of them singletons, with about 3.4% in the top ten. Germline V lookup: CDR1 SNHLY, CDR2 FYNNEI. This CDR3 has 15 amino acids. V lost 7 bases to trimming and J lost 1 base, with 17 bases between them. These data belong to a study of Ad26.COV2.S vaccination and SARS-CoV-2 variants. Study information: Once, or twice with 56 days between doses, Ad26.COV2.S was given intramuscularly.

Overall study results and limits: Whether participants received vaccine or placebo, their non-spike TCR breadth was similar.

The chain combines TRBV2 with TRBJ2-7; D gene unclear. The source is a person between 18 and 59 years old who received the Ad26.COV2.S COVID-19 vaccine or a placebo. The sample in question was peripheral blood, obtained in a trial of Ad26.COV2.S vaccine versus placebo. The DNA for the CDR3 is TGTGCCAGCATTTACACGGAATATGGGTCCTACGAGCAGTACTTC. Protein: CASIYTEYGSYEQYF.